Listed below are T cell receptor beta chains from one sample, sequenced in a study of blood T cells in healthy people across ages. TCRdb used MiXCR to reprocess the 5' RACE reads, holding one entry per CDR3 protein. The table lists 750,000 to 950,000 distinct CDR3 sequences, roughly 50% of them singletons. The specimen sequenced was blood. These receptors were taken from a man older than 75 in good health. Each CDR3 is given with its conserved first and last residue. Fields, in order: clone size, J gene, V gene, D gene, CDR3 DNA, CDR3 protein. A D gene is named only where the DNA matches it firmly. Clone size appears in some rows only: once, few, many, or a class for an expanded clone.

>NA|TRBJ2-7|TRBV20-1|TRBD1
TGCAGTGCTAGAGCACTGACAGGGTTCTCCTACGAGCAGTACTTC
CSARALTGFSYEQYF
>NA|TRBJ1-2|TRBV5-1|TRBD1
TGCGCCAGCAGCTTTAGCTCGGGGACAGCGAACTACGGCTACACCTTC
CASSFSSGTANYGYTF
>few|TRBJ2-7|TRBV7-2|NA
TGTGCCAGCAGCCCTGGTCCCTTGGGCTCCTACGAGCAGTACTTC
CASSPGPLGSYEQYF
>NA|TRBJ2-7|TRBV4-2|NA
TGTGCCGGCAACCGGGACCTGACCTACGAGCAGTACTTC
CAGNRDLTYEQYF
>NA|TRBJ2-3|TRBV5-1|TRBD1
TGCGCCAGCAGCCCTCAGGGGGCGGTGAGCACAGATACGCAGTATTTT
CASSPQGAVSTDTQYF
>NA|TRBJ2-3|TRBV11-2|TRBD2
TGTGCCAGCAGCTTACTAGCGGGCCAAGGTGGGGATACGCAGTATTTT
CASSLLAGQGGDTQYF
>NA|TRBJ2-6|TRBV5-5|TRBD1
TGTGCCAGCAGCTCACGACAGGGATCGACTGGGGCCAACGTCCTGACTTTC
CASSSRQGSTGANVLTF
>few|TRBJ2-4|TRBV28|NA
TGTGCCAGCAGAGGACACGGAAAAAACATTCAGTACTTC
CASRGHGKNIQYF
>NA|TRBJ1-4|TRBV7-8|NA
TGTGCCAGCAGCTTCAGGGGACCGAATAATGAAAAACTGTTTTTT
CASSFRGPNNEKLFF
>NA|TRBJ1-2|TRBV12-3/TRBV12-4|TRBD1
TGTGCCAGCAGTTCTACAGGGGTCGTTGGCTACACCTTC
CASSSTGVVGYTF
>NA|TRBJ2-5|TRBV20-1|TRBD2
TGCAGTGCTAGTCAGCGGCTCTTCGGGGGGGAGACCCAGTACTTC
CSASQRLFGGETQYF
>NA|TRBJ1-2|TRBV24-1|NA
TGTGCCACCAGTGCGGCAGGGACCGGCTATGGCTACACCTTC
CATSAAGTGYGYTF
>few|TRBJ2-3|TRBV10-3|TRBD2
TGTGCCATCAGTTCAGCGGGAGGCTTTAGGCACAGATACGCGTATTTT
CAISSAGGFRHRYAYF
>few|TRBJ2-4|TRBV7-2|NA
TGTGCCAGCAGCTTAGAGCGGGTTACTCAGTACTTC
CASSLERVTQYF
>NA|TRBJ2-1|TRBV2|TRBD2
TGTGCCAGCAGCGGTAGCGGGAACTACAATGAGCAGTTCTTC
CASSGSGNYNEQFF
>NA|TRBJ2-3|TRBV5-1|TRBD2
TGCGCCAGCAGCTTGGCCTCAGCGGCGGGAGCCCCCAGATACGCGTATTTT
CASSLASAAGAPRYAYF
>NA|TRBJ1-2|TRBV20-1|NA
TGCAGTGCTAGAGGGACGACGGATTCTAACTATGGCTACACCTTC
CSARGTTDSNYGYTF
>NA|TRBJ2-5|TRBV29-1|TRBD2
TGCAGCGTCACCGGGACTAGCGGGAGGGTGGGAGAGACCCAGTACTTC
CSVTGTSGRVGETQYF
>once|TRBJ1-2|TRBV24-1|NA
TGTGCCACCAGTGCCGAGTTCGATCGTGGCTACACCTTC
CATSAEFDRGYTF
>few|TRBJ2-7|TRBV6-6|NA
TGTGCCTCCCGGGGTACCTACAATGAGCAGTACTTC
CASRGTYNEQYF